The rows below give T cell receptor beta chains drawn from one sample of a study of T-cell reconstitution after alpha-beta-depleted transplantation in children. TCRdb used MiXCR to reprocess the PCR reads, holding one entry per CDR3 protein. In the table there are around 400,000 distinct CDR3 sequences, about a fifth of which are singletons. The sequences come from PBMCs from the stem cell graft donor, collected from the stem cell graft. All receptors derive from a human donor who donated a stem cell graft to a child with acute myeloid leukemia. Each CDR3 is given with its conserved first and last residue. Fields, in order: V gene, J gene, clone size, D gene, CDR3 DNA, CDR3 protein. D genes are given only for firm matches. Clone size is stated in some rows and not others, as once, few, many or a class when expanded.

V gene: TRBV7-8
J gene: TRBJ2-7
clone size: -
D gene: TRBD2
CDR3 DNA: TGTGCCAGCAGCCAACGGTTAGCGGGACCGAACTTC
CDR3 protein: CASSQRLAGPNF

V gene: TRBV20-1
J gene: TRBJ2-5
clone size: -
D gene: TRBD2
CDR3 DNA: TGCAGTGCTCGAAGCGGGAGGGCCGCAGAGACCCAGTACTTC
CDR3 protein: CSARSGRAAETQYF

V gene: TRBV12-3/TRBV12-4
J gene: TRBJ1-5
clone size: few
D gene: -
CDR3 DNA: TGTGCCAGCAGTTTCTGGGCAGGGGTGAATAGCAATCAGCCCCAGCATTTT
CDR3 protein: CASSFWAGVNSNQPQHF

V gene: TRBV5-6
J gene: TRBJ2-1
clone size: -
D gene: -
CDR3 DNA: TGTGCCAGCAGCTCGGAGGCGGGGACTCCTACCTACAATGAGCAGTTCTTC
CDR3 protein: CASSSEAGTPTYNEQFF

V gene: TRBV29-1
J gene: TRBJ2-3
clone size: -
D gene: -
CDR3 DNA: TGCAGCGTTGAAGAGGGGAGGGACAGGATCACAGATACGCAGTATTTT
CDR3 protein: CSVEEGRDRITDTQYF

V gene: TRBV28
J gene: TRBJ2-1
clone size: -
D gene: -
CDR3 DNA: TGTGCCAGCAGTTCTCGAGTCTTACTCTCCTACAATGAGCAGTTCTTC
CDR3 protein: CASSSRVLLSYNEQFF

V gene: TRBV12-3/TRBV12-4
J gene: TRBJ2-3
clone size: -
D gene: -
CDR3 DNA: TGTGCCAGCACCGCCGGCCGTATGAGAGATACGCAGTATTTT
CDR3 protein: CASTAGRMRDTQYF

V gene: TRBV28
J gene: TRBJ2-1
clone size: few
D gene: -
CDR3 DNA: TGTGCCAGCAGGCCTAGCGCCAGCTCCTACAATGAGCAGTTCTTC
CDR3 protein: CASRPSASSYNEQFF

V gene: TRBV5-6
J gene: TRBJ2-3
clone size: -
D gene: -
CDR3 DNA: TGTGCCAGCAGCCCGAGGAGGGGAACTAGCACAGATACGCAGTATTTT
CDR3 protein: CASSPRRGTSTDTQYF

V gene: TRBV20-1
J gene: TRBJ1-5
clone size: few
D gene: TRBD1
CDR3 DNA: TGCAGTGCAATACAGGGGATTAGCAATCAGCCCCAGCATTTT
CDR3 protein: CSAIQGISNQPQHF

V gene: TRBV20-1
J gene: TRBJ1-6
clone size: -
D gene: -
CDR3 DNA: TGCAGTGCCGGCAGTAGCTCCTATAATTCACCCCTCCACTTT
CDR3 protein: CSAGSSSYNSPLHF

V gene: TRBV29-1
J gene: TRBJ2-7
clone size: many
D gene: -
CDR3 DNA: TGCAGCGTTTCCCAGGGGGGGCTCACCTACGAGCAGTACTTC
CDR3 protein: CSVSQGGLTYEQYF